These 25 T cell receptor beta chains were sequenced from one sample in a study of T cells in Graves' hyperthyroidism and ophthalmopathy. Researchers amplified the TCR beta CDR3 regions from RNA transcripts. Researchers ran a first-round RT-PCR on the TCR CDR3 using the HTBI primer set. MiXCR was run by TCRdb on the multiplex PCR reads, yielding one entry per CDR3 protein. The sample holds around 400,000 distinct CDR3 sequences, around 15% seen once. The sequenced sample consisted of blood. Source of these receptors: a woman aged 60-70 years with Graves' ophthalmopathy.

The chain carries TRBV5-1 and TRBJ2-1, with D possibly TRBD1 on 5 matching bases. V lost 4 bases and J 8 bases, leaving 10 bases between the germline ends. Germline V lookup: CDR1 SGHRS, CDR2 YFSETQ. The CDR3 is 12 amino acids. The CDR3 sequence is CASSIRVDEQFF. The CDR3, as DNA: TGCGCCAGCAGCATCAGGGTGGATGAGCAGTTCTTC.

This clonotype has only a few counts. J is TRBJ1-5 and V is TRBV24-1, with 9 bases matching TRBD1. After removal of 3 bases from V and 7 bases from J, the junction contained 9 bases not matched to a gene. Germline-derived CDR1 and CDR2 are KGHDR and SFDVKD. The CDR3 is 16 residues long. Here the CDR3 reads CATSDGTGLVGQPQHF. The CDR3 DNA sequence: TGTGCCACCAGTGATGGGACAGGGCTGGTGGGGCAGCCCCAGCATTTT.

J is TRBJ2-2 and V is TRBV7-8, with unresolved D. The germline CDR1 and CDR2 sequences are SGHVS and FQNEAQ. CDR3 length equals 13 residues. The V end lost 10 bases, the J end lost 0 bases, and 9 bases lay between the germline ends. CDR3 coding DNA: TGTGCCAACCCACCTTCGAACACCGGGGAGCTGTTTTTT. It yields the protein CANPPSNTGELFF.

This clonotype was seen a handful of times. The chain is built from TRBV11-2 and TRBJ2-2; TRBD2 is a possible D gene (6 bases). Germline V CDR1 and CDR2: SGHAT, FQNNGV. V was cut by 5 bases and J by 6 bases, with 16 bases left in between. This CDR3 has 15 amino acids. CDR3 amino acids: CASSIGTSPAGELFF. The CDR3 DNA reads as TGTGCCAGCAGCATCGGGACTTCCCCTGCCGGGGAGCTGTTTTTT.

This clonotype came up many times. This chain links TRBV9 with TRBJ1-1; weak D call: TRBD1 (5 bases). CDR3 length equals 12 residues. Trimming took off 3 bases at V and 5 bases at J, with 8 bases between the two ends. Germline V lookup: CDR1 SGDLS, CDR2 YYNGEE. CDR3 nucleotides: TGTGCCAGCAGCGGTGGGGGGACTGAAGCTTTCTTT. Translation: CASSGGGTEAFF.

This clonotype was counted at least ten times. The chain is built from TRBV4-1 and TRBJ2-1; D possibly corresponds to TRBD1 (6 bases). Trimming took 3 bases from V and 2 from J, leaving 11 bases between them. CDR3 length: 15 amino acids. Germline values: CDR1 MGHRA, CDR2 YSYEKL. This chain's CDR3 is CASSQSQGPYNEQFF. CDR3 coding DNA: TGCGCCAGCAGCCAGTCACAGGGACCCTACAATGAGCAGTTCTTC.

This clonotype was counted ten times or more. The genes are TRBV2 and TRBJ1-4; D ambiguous. The length of the CDR3 is 13 residues. V gave up 6 bases and J gave up 8 bases, with 13 bases separating them. The germline V gene encodes CDR1 SNHLY and CDR2 FYNNEI. The CDR3 bases are TGTGCCAGCAGGACATTTGGAGGGGAAAAACTGTTTTTT. This codes for CASRTFGGEKLFF.

This clonotype was detected many times. This rearrangement joins TRBV28 to TRBJ1-2; D is possibly TRBD1 (6 bases). The CDR3 runs to 14 residues. Trimming pared 0 bases from V and 7 bases from J, leaving 12 bases between. Germline lookup yields CDR1 MDHEN and CDR2 SYDVKM. The CDR3 loop is CASSLWSGERGYTF. CDR3 in DNA: TGTGCCAGCAGTTTATGGTCAGGGGAGCGTGGCTACACCTTC.

V is TRBV7-9 and J is TRBJ2-3; TRBD2 matches at 8 bases. CDR1 is SEHNR and CDR2 is FQNEAQ in the germline V gene (reference sequence). V lost 5 bases to trimming and J lost 2 bases; unmatched junction nucleotides: 9. The CDR3 contains 16 residues. CDR3 nucleotides: TGTGCCAGCAGCCGGAGGAGTAGCGGGATCACAGATACGCAGTATTTT. Translated, it gives CASSRRSSGITDTQYF.

This clonotype has at least ten counts. The chain links TRBV7-6 to TRBJ2-5, with D possibly being TRBD2 (5 bases). CDR3 size: 14 residues. Germline CDR1 SGHVS, CDR2 FNYEAQ. The V gene lost 5 bases and the J gene lost 5 bases, with 15 bases spanning the gap. The CDR3 DNA follows: TGTGCCAGCAGCCAGGACCCGGGAAGGGAGACCCAGTACTTC. Its protein is CASSQDPGRETQYF.

The CDR3 reads CASSFTLAGVYEQYF. DNA of the CDR3: TGCGCCAGCAGCTTCACACTAGCGGGAGTTTACGAGCAGTACTTC. The chain links TRBV5-1 to TRBJ2-7; the match to TRBD2 covers 11 bases. The germline CDR1 and CDR2 sequences are SGHRS and YFSETQ. The CDR3 length is 15 residues. The junction had 5 bases not matched to a gene; V was cut back by 2 bases and J by 4 bases.

V usage is TRBV20-1 and J usage is TRBJ2-5, with a possible D match to TRBD2 (5 bases). The CDR3 is made up of 12 amino acids. V was cut by 6 bases and J by 2 bases, with 10 bases left in between. Germline-derived CDR1 and CDR2 are DFQATT and SNEGSKA (reference sequence). In DNA, the CDR3 is TGCAGTGCGACCGGGGTTCAAGAGACCCAGTACTTC. It specifies CSATGVQETQYF.

The rearrangement links TRBV11-2 to TRBJ2-7; 10 bases are a match to TRBD1. The CDR3 is 16 residues long. V lost 5 bases, J lost 4 bases, and 11 bases stayed unmatched. Germline loops: CDR1 SGHAT, CDR2 FQNNGV. This chain's CDR3 is CASSTITGTGVYEQYF. For the CDR3, the DNA is TGTGCCAGCAGCACGATAACCGGGACAGGGGTATACGAGCAGTACTTC.

V and J are TRBV20-1 and TRBJ2-3; no reliable D call. V was cut by 1 base and J by 1 base, with 12 bases left in between. CDR1 is DFQATT, CDR2 SNEGSKA, per germline (reference sequence). The CDR3 is made up of 15 amino acids. The CDR3 DNA sequence: TGCAGTGCTAGAGTTGAAGGGTACGGCACAGATACGCAGTATTTT. Its translation is CSARVEGYGTDTQYF.

This clonotype was counted only a few times. In DNA, the CDR3 is TGTGCCAGCAGTTTTACAAGTGGCAGGGGGCTTACTGAAGCTTTCTTT. This gives the protein CASSFTSGRGLTEAFF. This chain links TRBV12-3 or TRBV12-4 with TRBJ1-1; 8 nucleotides match TRBD1. V shed 3 bases, J shed 5 bases, and the junction held 11 bases outside the gene matches. The CDR3 runs to 16 residues.

This clonotype has a count of ten or more. The chain combines TRBV6-1 with TRBJ2-5; D is unresolved. V was pared by 4 bases and J by 5 bases, with 11 bases between. This CDR3 region has 13 residues. Germline CDR1 reads MNHNS; CDR2 reads SASEGT. CDR3 amino acids: CASSGEQGETQYF. CDR3 nucleotides: TGTGCCAGCAGTGGGGAACAAGGGGAGACCCAGTACTTC.

This clonotype has only a few counts. This rearrangement joins TRBV10-1 to TRBJ1-5, with TRBD1 identical over 10 bases. V gave up 4 bases and J gave up 5 bases; unmatched junction bases: 5. CDR1 and CDR2 from the germline V gene are WNHNN and SYGVQD (reference sequence). The CDR3 extends over 15 amino acids. CDR3 sequence reads: CASSAQGQGYQPQHF. DNA for the CDR3: TGCGCCAGCAGTGCCCAGGGACAGGGGTATCAGCCCCAGCATTTT.

This clonotype has a handful of counts. The V and J genes are TRBV20-1 and TRBJ2-5; D possibly corresponds to TRBD2 (5 bases). Deletions cut 4 bases from V and 2 bases from J, with 20 bases between. The CDR3 is made up of 16 amino acids. Germline CDR1 reads DFQATT; CDR2 reads SNEGSKA (reference sequence). The chain's CDR3 is CSAMSPRAQLQETQYF. The CDR3 bases are TGCAGTGCTATGTCCCCGCGGGCCCAACTTCAAGAGACCCAGTACTTC.

This clonotype was seen many times. The genes are TRBV30 and TRBJ2-1, with TRBD2 matching 15 bases. Germline lookup yields CDR1 GTSNPN and CDR2 SVGIG (reference sequence). The CDR3 contains 16 residues. The trim removed 1 base at V and 9 bases at J, leaving 7 bases unmatched. The CDR3 is CAWSGPGLAGGAEQFF. CDR3 coding DNA: TGTGCCTGGAGTGGCCCGGGACTAGCGGGAGGTGCTGAGCAGTTCTTC.

The table lists this clonotype with a few counts. The chain recombines TRBV20-1 with TRBJ2-7, with TRBD1 as a possible D gene (5 bases). CDR3 size: 14 residues. Per the germline V gene, CDR1 is DFQATT and CDR2 is SNEGSKA (reference sequence). V shed 5 bases and J shed 4 bases, with 18 bases lying between them. Written as DNA, the CDR3 is TGCAGTGCTGCCACCTGGGGCCTGCAATACGAGCAGTACTTC. Translation gives CSAATWGLQYEQYF.

The chain uses TRBV30 and TRBJ2-7; weak D call: TRBD1 (6 bases). CDR3 length: 12 residues. CDR1 is GTSNPN and CDR2 is SVGIG in the germline V gene (reference sequence). V was trimmed by 4 bases and J by 6 bases, leaving 13 bases between them. CDR3 sequence (DNA): TGTGCCTGGAAAGGGGCAGGGGCCGAGCAGTACTTC. As protein: CAWKGAGAEQYF.

There are a few counts of this clonotype. This chain uses TRBV15 with TRBJ2-1; no reliable D call. Looked up from germline, CDR1 is LNHNV and CDR2 is YYDKDF (reference sequence). The length of the CDR3 is 13 residues. V was trimmed by 5 bases and J by 3 bases, leaving 8 bases between them. The CDR3 here is CATSSRDYNEQFF. Here the CDR3 DNA reads TGTGCCACCAGCTCTCGCGACTACAATGAGCAGTTCTTC.

The chain carries TRBV4-1 and TRBJ2-7; D remains ambiguous. The germline V and J ends were trimmed by 0 bases and 7 bases, with 13 bases remaining between them. The V gene's germline CDR1 is MGHRA and CDR2 YSYEKL. This CDR3 has 14 amino acids. The CDR3 reads CASSQEGSPREQYF. As DNA, the CDR3 is TGCGCCAGCAGCCAAGAGGGATCGCCTCGGGAGCAGTACTTC.

This clonotype has just a few counts. This chain joins TRBV20-1 and TRBJ1-5, with D perhaps matching TRBD1 (5 bases). Germline CDR1 DFQATT, CDR2 SNEGSKA (reference sequence). The germline V and J ends were trimmed by 2 bases and 5 bases, with 13 bases remaining between them. The CDR3 is made up of 14 amino acids. The CDR3 loop reads CSARSPAGDQPQHF. The CDR3 nucleotides read TGCAGTGCTAGATCCCCTGCGGGGGATCAGCCCCAGCATTTT.

This clonotype was counted ten times or more. The chain combines TRBV28 with TRBJ2-7; D uncertain. Trimming shortened V by 3 bases and J by 3 bases, and 6 bases separated the two germline ends. Germline V CDR1 and CDR2: MDHEN, SYDVKM. The CDR3 totals 12 residues. CDR3 DNA: TGTGCCAGCAGTTTCCGAGTCTACGAGCAGTACTTC. Translation: CASSFRVYEQYF.